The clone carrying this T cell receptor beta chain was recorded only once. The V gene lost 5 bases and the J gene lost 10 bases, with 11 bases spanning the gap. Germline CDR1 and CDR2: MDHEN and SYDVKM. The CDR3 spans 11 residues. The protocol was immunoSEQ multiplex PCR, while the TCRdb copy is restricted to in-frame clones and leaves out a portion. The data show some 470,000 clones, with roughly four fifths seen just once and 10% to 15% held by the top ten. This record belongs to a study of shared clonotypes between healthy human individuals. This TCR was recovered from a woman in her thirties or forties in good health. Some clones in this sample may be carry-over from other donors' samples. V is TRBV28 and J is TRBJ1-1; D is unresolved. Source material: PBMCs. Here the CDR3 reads CASSASWGAFF. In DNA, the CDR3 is TGTGCCAGCAGTGCAAGTTGGGGAGCTTTCTTT.